This T cell receptor beta chain was obtained from a study of T cells expressing NK-cell markers. TCRdb derives one entry per CDR3 protein from the 5' RACE reads, leaving out DNA. This listing includes 130,000 to 150,000 distinct CDR3 sequences. Germline lookup yields CDR1 SGHVS and CDR2 FNYEAQ. The CDR3 covers 16 residues. J is TRBJ2-1 and V is TRBV7-6; the D call of TRBD2 rests on TCRdb alone, since no DNA is present to check it. This TCR was sampled from a man between 18 and 29 years old in good health. Sequencing input: blood T cells: a sorted CD56 or NKG2C T cell subset, CD4+ or CD8+ T cells, or bulk PBMC T cells (not recorded which). Here the CDR3 reads CASSLAGGPSYNEQFF.